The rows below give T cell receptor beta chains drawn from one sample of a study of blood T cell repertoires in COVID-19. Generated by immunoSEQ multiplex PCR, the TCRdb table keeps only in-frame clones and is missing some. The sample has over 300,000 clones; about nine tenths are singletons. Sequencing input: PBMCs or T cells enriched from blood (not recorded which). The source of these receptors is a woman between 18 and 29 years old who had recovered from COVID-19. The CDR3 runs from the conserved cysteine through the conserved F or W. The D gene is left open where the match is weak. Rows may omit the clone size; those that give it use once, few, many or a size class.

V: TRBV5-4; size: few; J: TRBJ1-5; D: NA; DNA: TGTGCCAGCAGCACTGACAACAATCAGCCCCAGCATTTT; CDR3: CASSTDNNQPQHF
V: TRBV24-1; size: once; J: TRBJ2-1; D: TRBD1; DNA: TGTGCCACCAGTGATCAAACTCTACACAGGGGGCCCGACAATGAGCAGTTCTTC; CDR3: CATSDQTLHRGPDNEQFF
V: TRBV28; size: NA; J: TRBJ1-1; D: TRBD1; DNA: TGTGCCAGCAGACGGACAGGGCCCTACCCTGAAGCTTTCTTT; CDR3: CASRRTGPYPEAFF
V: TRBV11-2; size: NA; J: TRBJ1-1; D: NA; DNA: TGTGCCAGCAGCCCTTTGGACAGAGCGGGAACTGAAGCTTTCTTT; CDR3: CASSPLDRAGTEAFF
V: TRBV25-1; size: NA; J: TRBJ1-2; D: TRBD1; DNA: TGTGCCAGCAGCCGGGACAGCTTTGACCGTGGCTACACCTTC; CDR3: CASSRDSFDRGYTF
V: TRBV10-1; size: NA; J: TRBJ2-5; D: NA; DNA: TGCGCCAGCAGTGAGGCCGGGAATACACAAGAGACCCAGTACTTC; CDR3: CASSEAGNTQETQYF
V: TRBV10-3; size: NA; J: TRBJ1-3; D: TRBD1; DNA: TGTGCCATCAGTGACCCGGGACAGGGGTTGAAAAACACCATATATTTT; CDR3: CAISDPGQGLKNTIYF
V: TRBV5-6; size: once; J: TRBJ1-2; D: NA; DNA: TGTGCCAGCAGCCCCCGGGATCCGACTTGGGGCTACACCTTC; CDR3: CASSPRDPTWGYTF
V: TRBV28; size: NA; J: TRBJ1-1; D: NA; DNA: TGTGCCAGCAGTTTAACATTTTCGTACACTGAAGCTTTCTTT; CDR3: CASSLTFSYTEAFF
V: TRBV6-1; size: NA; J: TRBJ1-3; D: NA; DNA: TGTGCCAGCAGTGATATCATGGGGGCGAGTGGAAACACCATATATTTT; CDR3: CASSDIMGASGNTIYF
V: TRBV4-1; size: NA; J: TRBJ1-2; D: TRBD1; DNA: TGCGCCAGCAGCCAAGATTTCCCCACCAGACAGGGATCGGGGACCCATGGCTACACCTTC; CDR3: CASSQDFPTRQGSGTHGYTF
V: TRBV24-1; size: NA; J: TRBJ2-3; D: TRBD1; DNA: TGTGCCACACGGGGGACAGGGGGCACAGATACGCAGTATTTT; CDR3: CATRGTGGTDTQYF
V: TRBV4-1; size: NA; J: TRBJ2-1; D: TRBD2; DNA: TGCGCCAGCAGCGTAGCCCCTCCGGGGGCGGGGGGCCTCTACAATGAGCAGTTCTTC; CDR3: CASSVAPPGAGGLYNEQFF
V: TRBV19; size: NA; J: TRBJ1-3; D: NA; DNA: TGTGCCAGTAGTATGGCCCGCCTCAGGGAGGGTGGAAACACCATATATTTT; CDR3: CASSMARLREGGNTIYF
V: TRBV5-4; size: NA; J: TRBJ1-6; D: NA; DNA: TGTGCCAGCAGCTTGATTGGCTCACCCCTCCACTTT; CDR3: CASSLIGSPLHF